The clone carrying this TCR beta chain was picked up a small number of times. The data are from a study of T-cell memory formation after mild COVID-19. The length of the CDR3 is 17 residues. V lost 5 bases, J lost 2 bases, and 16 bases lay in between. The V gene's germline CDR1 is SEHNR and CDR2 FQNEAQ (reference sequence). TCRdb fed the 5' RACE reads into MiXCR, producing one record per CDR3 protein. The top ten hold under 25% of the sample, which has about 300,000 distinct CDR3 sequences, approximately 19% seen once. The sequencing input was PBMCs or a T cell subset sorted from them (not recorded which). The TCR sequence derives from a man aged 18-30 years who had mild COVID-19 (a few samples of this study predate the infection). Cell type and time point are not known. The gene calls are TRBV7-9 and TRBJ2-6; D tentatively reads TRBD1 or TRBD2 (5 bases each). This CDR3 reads CASSPRSGRAGANVLTF. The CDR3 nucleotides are TGTGCCAGCAGCCCTCGATCGGGACGGGCTGGGGCCAACGTCCTGACTTTC.